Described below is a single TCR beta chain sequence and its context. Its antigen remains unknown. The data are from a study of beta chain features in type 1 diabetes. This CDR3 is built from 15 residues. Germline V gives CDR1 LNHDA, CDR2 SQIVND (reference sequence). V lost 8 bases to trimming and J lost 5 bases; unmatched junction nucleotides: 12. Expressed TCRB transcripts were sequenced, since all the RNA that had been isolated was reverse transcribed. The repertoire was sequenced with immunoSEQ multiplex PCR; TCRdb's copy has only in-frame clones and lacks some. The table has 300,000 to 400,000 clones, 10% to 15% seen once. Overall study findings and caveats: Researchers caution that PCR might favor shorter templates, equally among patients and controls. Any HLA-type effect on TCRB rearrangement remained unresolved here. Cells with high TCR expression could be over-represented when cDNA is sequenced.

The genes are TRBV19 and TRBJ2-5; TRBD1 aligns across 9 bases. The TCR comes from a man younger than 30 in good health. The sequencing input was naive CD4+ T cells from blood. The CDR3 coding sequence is TGTGCCAGTCAACCGGGACAGGGATCGTGGGAGACCCAGTACTTC. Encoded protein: CASQPGQGSWETQYF.